These 14 T cell receptor beta chains were all obtained from the same sample, sequenced in a study of chemoradiotherapy in HPV16-positive cancers. Produced via immunoSEQ multiplex PCR; TCRdb's table is partial and in-frame only. This table holds about 2,500 clones, around 85% found once. Sequences were derived from tumor tissue, sampled from a patient who underwent chemoradiotherapy. These receptors were obtained from a human donor with HPV-associated anogenital cancer.

The chain has TRBV20-1 and TRBJ1-1; no reliable D call. Trimming left V 7 bases short and J 6 bases short, with 9 bases between. This CDR3 region has 10 residues. The germline V gene has CDR1 DFQATT and CDR2 SNEGSKA (reference sequence). DNA for the CDR3: TGCAGTGTGGGCGGTGCTGAAGCTTTCTTT. This codes for CSVGGAEAFF.

This chain connects TRBV9 to TRBJ2-7; D is perhaps TRBD2 (7 bases). This CDR3 spans 15 amino acids. The V gene lost 0 bases and the J gene lost 2 bases, with 12 bases spanning the gap. CDR1 is SGDLS and CDR2 is YYNGEE in the germline V gene. This chain's CDR3 is CASSVDGGRTYEQYF. CDR3 sequence (DNA): TGTGCCAGCAGCGTAGACGGGGGGCGAACCTACGAGCAGTACTTC.

The V gene is TRBV15, the J gene TRBJ2-3; TRBD2 agrees at 16 bases. This CDR3 spans 17 amino acids. V dropped 6 bases and J dropped 7; count of bases not matched to a gene: 10. Germline loops: CDR1 LNHNV, CDR2 YYDKDF (reference sequence). This CDR3 is CATSSGTSGRVGNTQYF. In DNA, the CDR3 is TGTGCCACCAGTTCCGGGACTAGCGGGAGGGTGGGGAATACGCAGTATTTT.

The rearrangement joins TRBV2 to TRBJ2-1; 11 bases align to TRBD2. After removal of 10 bases from V and 12 bases from J, the junction contained 17 bases not matched to a gene. The CDR3 contains 15 residues. Germline V gene data show CDR1 as SNHLY and CDR2 as FYNNEI. The CDR3 nucleotides are TGTGCCACCCAACCTGAAGTAGCGGGGGGGCCGATGCAGTTCTTC. This codes for CATQPEVAGGPMQFF.

The chain couples TRBV2 to TRBJ1-6, with TRBD1 as a possible D gene (5 bases). The CDR3 runs 16 residues. Germline V gene lookup returns CDR1 SNHLY and CDR2 FYNNEI. Trimming took off 7 bases at V and 9 bases at J, with 22 bases between the two ends. The CDR3 DNA sequence: TGTGCCAGCACGCCGGACACGGGCTTGGGGAGTTCACCCCTCCACTTT. This sequence encodes CASTPDTGLGSSPLHF. The complete variable domain, with remaining parts taken from reference TRBV2 and TRBJ1-6, reads EPEVTQTPSHQVTQMGQEVILRCVPISNHLYFYWYRQILGQKVEFLVSFYNNEISEKSEIFDDQFSVERPDGSNFTLKIRSTKLEDSAMYFCASTPDTGLGSSPLHFGNGTRLTVT.

This chain joins TRBV28 and TRBJ1-2; the D gene is possibly TRBD1 (5 bases). Germline values: CDR1 MDHEN, CDR2 SYDVKM. The CDR3 is 16 amino acids. V was pared by 5 bases and J by 8 bases, with 24 bases between. CDR3 nucleotide sequence: TGTGCCAGCAGTCCCTTCCTTGGAGGGGCCAACGGCGGCTACACCTTC. Its translation: CASSPFLGGANGGYTF.

The rearrangement links TRBV5-1 to TRBJ2-7; D possibly matches TRBD1 or TRBD2 (5 bases each). Germline CDR1 and CDR2: SGHRS and YFSETQ. V lost 0 bases and J lost 2, with 9 bases in between. The CDR3 consists of 14 residues. CDR3 nucleotides: TGCGCCAGCAGCTTGGGGCAGGGACCCTACGAGCAGTACTTC. This codes for CASSLGQGPYEQYF.

The chain joins TRBV6-6 to TRBJ1-4; D remains unclear. This CDR3 has 13 amino acids. Germline V gives CDR1 MNHNY, CDR2 SVGAGI (reference sequence). V was clipped by 0 bases and J by 7 bases, with 6 bases between them. DNA of the CDR3: TGTGCCAGCAGTTACTCTATCGGTGAAAAACTGTTTTTT. Amino acid sequence: CASSYSIGEKLFF.

V usage is TRBV5-5 and J usage is TRBJ2-3; D not certain. Trimming took 2 bases from V and 2 from J, leaving 12 bases between them. Germline lookup yields CDR1 SGHKS and CDR2 YYEKEE (reference sequence). This CDR3 region has 15 residues. The CDR3 spells CASSFGLGSTDTQYF. CDR3 nucleotides: TGTGCCAGCAGCTTTGGCCTAGGTTCCACAGATACGCAGTATTTT.

CDR3 bases: TGTGCCAGCAGCCTTGGGACAGGACTTAACAATGAGCAGTTCTTC. Translated, it gives CASSLGTGLNNEQFF. The rearrangement joins TRBV7-9 to TRBJ2-1; 8 nucleotides line up with TRBD1. Germline V gene data show CDR1 as SEHNR and CDR2 as FQNEAQ (reference sequence). The CDR3 is 15 amino acids. After removal of 5 bases from V and 5 bases from J, the junction contained 8 bases not matched to a gene.

The rearrangement uses TRBV11-2 and TRBJ2-1; D uncertain. Per germline, CDR1 SGHAT and CDR2 FQNNGV. The CDR3 covers 13 residues. V lost 1 base and J 8 bases, leaving 9 bases between the germline ends. CDR3 in amino acids: CASSLGRGDEQFF. Here the CDR3 DNA reads TGTGCCAGCAGCTTAGGTCGTGGGGATGAGCAGTTCTTC. Combining the CDR3 with reference TRBV11-2 and TRBJ2-1 gives the whole variable domain EAGVAQSPRYKIIEKRQSVAFWCNPISGHATLYWYQQILGQGPKLLIQFQNNGVVDDSQLPKDRFSAERLKGVDSTLKIQPAKLEDSAVYLCASSLGRGDEQFFGPGTRLTVL.

The chain couples TRBV9 to TRBJ2-2, with D perhaps TRBD2 (5 bases). From germline, CDR1 is SGDLS and CDR2 YYNGEE. Trimming left V 0 bases short and J 3 bases short, with 15 bases between. CDR3 length: 17 amino acids. CDR3 region: CASSVEGASGHTGELFF. The CDR3 DNA follows: TGTGCCAGCAGCGTAGAGGGAGCGAGCGGCCACACCGGGGAGCTGTTTTTT.

The rearrangement joins TRBV12-2 to TRBJ2-1; TRBD2 is taken as the D call from the table, unchecked against the DNA. TRBV12-2 is described as a pseudogene. The CDR3 consists of 11 residues. CDR3 loop: CASRFNNEQFF. The CDR3, as DNA: TGTGCAAGTCGCTTTAACAATGAGCAGTTCTTC.

The chain uses TRBV11-2 and TRBJ2-1; possible D gene TRBD2, 6 bases. Germline CDR1 is SGHAT and CDR2 is FQNNGV. The CDR3 runs to 15 residues. V lost 3 bases and J lost 7, with 16 bases in between. CDR3 protein: CASSFGARGGNEQFF. The CDR3 nucleotides read TGTGCCAGCAGCTTTGGGGCGCGGGGCGGGAATGAGCAGTTCTTC.